This is a list of T cell receptor beta chains from one sample in a study of T-cell reconstitution after alpha-beta-depleted transplantation in children. TCRdb called the PCR reads again in MiXCR, with one record for every CDR3 protein. The sample has around 440,000 distinct CDR3 sequences, roughly 10% seen once. The source material was PBMCs, sampled before TCRalphabeta/CD19-depleted stem cell transplant. These receptors all stem from a child under 10 years old with inherited bone marrow failure, due to receive a stem cell transplant. Both conserved end residues are part of each CDR3. A D gene is named only where the DNA matches it firmly. Part of the rows lack a size; the others show once, few, many or a class for expanded clones.

abundance | j_gene | v_gene | d_gene | CDR3nt | CDR3aa
many | TRBJ2-2 | TRBV6-1 | TRBD1 | TGTGCCAGCAGGCTCAGGGGGCTTAACACCGGGGAGCTGTTTTTT | CASRLRGLNTGELFF
many | TRBJ2-3 | TRBV7-9 | NA | TGTGCCAGCAGACCCACCATCCCTAGCACAGATACGCAGTATTTT | CASRPTIPSTDTQYF
many | TRBJ2-2 | TRBV2 | TRBD2 | TGTGCCAGCAGCATCACTAGCGGGTACACCGGGGAGCTGTTTTTT | CASSITSGYTGELFF
many | TRBJ2-2 | TRBV19 | NA | TGTGCCAGTAGTATAGGAGGGGGGGCCGGGGAGCTGTTTTTT | CASSIGGGAGELFF
many | TRBJ2-1 | TRBV13 | NA | TGTGCCAGCAGCTTAATTCTGGGATACAATGAGCAGTTCTTC | CASSLILGYNEQFF
NA | TRBJ2-5 | TRBV19 | NA | TGTGCCAGTAGTATCCGTCATGGGACCCAGTACTTC | CASSIRHGTQYF
many | TRBJ1-1 | TRBV24-1 | TRBD1 | TGTGCCACCAGTGATACAGACAGGGGGCTAACTTTCTTT | CATSDTDRGLTFF
many | TRBJ2-1 | TRBV20-1 | TRBD2 | TGCAGTGCTAGAGCGTTTAGCGGGGCCCCCTACAATGAGCAGTTCTTC | CSARAFSGAPYNEQFF
many | TRBJ2-7 | TRBV27 | TRBD2 | TGTGCCAGCAGTTACCAAGCGGGATGGGGATCCTACGAGCAGTACTTC | CASSYQAGWGSYEQYF
many | TRBJ2-5 | TRBV20-1 | NA | TGCAGTGCCCTACGCCGCTTAAGAGTTGGAGAGACCCAGTACTTC | CSALRRLRVGETQYF
many | TRBJ1-3 | TRBV25-1 | NA | TGTGCCAGCAGTGAATCCGGACAGCTTTTCTCTGGAAACACCATATATTTT | CASSESGQLFSGNTIYF
few | TRBJ2-2 | TRBV18 | NA | TGTGCCAGCTCAGCGGTCTTAGCGGCCCCCAGAGGGGAGCTGTTTTTT | CASSAVLAAPRGELFF
few | TRBJ1-2 | TRBV7-9 | TRBD1 | TGTGCCAGCAGCTTAACAGGGGTGGACGGCTACACCTTC | CASSLTGVDGYTF
many | TRBJ2-1 | TRBV12-3/TRBV12-4 | TRBD1 | TGTGCCAGCAGGCCACCGGGACAGGGGGCACATGAGCAGTTCTTC | CASRPPGQGAHEQFF
once | TRBJ2-5 | TRBV18 | NA | TGTGCCAGCTCACAGTACAGGGATTTCCAAGAGACCCAGTACTTC | CASSQYRDFQETQYF
many | TRBJ2-5 | TRBV7-9 | TRBD2 | TGTGCCAGCAGCCCTCGAGGACTAGGAGGCGGTGAGACCCAGTACTTC | CASSPRGLGGGETQYF
many | TRBJ2-1 | TRBV7-8 | NA | TGTGCCAGCAGCCCCCACGAAAGCTCCTACAATGAGCAGTTCTTC | CASSPHESSYNEQFF
many | TRBJ1-3 | TRBV4-3 | NA | TGCGCCAGCAGCCAAGTATGGGGGGGCTTTGGAAACACCATATATTTT | CASSQVWGGFGNTIYF
few | TRBJ2-7 | TRBV24-1 | NA | TGTGCCACCAGGCAACTCCCCCAGGGGGCCCCCGGGAGGTGCTACGAGCAGTACTTC | CATRQLPQGAPGRCYEQYF
many | TRBJ2-5 | TRBV7-2 | NA | TGTGCCAGCAGCCCGCCCCCGTACCAAGAGACCCAGTACTTC | CASSPPPYQETQYF
NA | TRBJ2-2 | TRBV20-1 | TRBD2 | TGCAGTGCTAGGCGAAGCGGGAAGACCGGGGAGCTGTTTTTT | CSARRSGKTGELFF
many | TRBJ2-1 | TRBV28 | NA | TGTGCCAGCAGTCAGGTAACCCTGGAGTTCTTC | CASSQVTLEFF
many | TRBJ2-1 | TRBV4-1 | NA | TGCGCCAGCAGCCAAGAACCAGGGGGGCTAGCGTCAGCGGCCTACAATGAGCAGTTCTTC | CASSQEPGGLASAAYNEQFF
few | TRBJ2-1 | TRBV9 | TRBD2 | TGTGCCAGCAGCGTGTGGCCTAGCGGGACCGGTGAGCAGTTCTTC | CASSVWPSGTGEQFF
many | TRBJ2-1 | TRBV6-2/TRBV6-3 | TRBD1 | TGTGCCAGCAGACAGGGGATCTACAATGAGCAGTTCTTC | CASRQGIYNEQFF
many | TRBJ2-1 | TRBV13 | TRBD2 | TGTGCCAGCAGCTCCAGCGGGAGTGGGGACAATGAGCAGTTCTTC | CASSSSGSGDNEQFF
many | TRBJ1-1 | TRBV7-9 | NA | TGTGCCAGCAGCTTAACGCTGCAGGACAGTGAGGCTGAAGCTTTCTTT | CASSLTLQDSEAEAFF
NA | TRBJ2-7 | TRBV20-1 | NA | TGCAGTGCCCGTTACCCCGGCAGGACCTACGAGCAGTACTTC | CSARYPGRTYEQYF
many | TRBJ2-5 | TRBV7-8 | NA | TGTGCCAGCAGCTTATGGGGGACCCAGTACTTC | CASSLWGTQYF
few | TRBJ1-1 | TRBV4-1 | TRBD1 | TGCGCCAGCAGCCCACAGGGGGAGACGGTGAGCACTGAAGCTTTCTTT | CASSPQGETVSTEAFF
many | TRBJ2-7 | TRBV4-3 | TRBD2 | TGCGCCAGCAGCCAAGAGCCGGGACTAGGTATGACGGTCGAGCAGTACTTC | CASSQEPGLGMTVEQYF
many | TRBJ2-3 | TRBV4-2 | NA | TGTGCCAGCAGGAGGGAGAGAGATACGCAGTATTTT | CASRRERDTQYF
many | TRBJ2-1 | TRBV27 | NA | TGTGCCAGCAGTTTCCCGCCTAGCCAAGGCAATGAGCAGTTCTTC | CASSFPPSQGNEQFF
NA | TRBJ1-2 | TRBV20-1 | NA | TGCAGTGCTAGCCAGGGCCTTTCCAACTATGGCTACACCTTC | CSASQGLSNYGYTF
many | TRBJ2-3 | TRBV12-3/TRBV12-4 | NA | TGTGCCAGCAGTTTTGGGCGGACAGATACGCAGTATTTT | CASSFGRTDTQYF
few | TRBJ2-3 | TRBV20-1 | NA | TGCAGTGCCCACCCCGGGTTTGATACGCAGTATTTT | CSAHPGFDTQYF
NA | TRBJ2-1 | TRBV11-2 | NA | TGTGCCAGCAGCCCACTGGGGGGCGAGCGGGCAAGCCTCGATGAGCAGTTCTTC | CASSPLGGERASLDEQFF
NA | TRBJ2-1 | TRBV5-6 | NA | TGTGCCAGCAGCTTCTCGCGGCGGGACCACAATGAGCAGTTCTTC | CASSFSRRDHNEQFF
many | TRBJ2-2 | TRBV5-1 | NA | TGCGCCAGCAGCTTCGCAGGAACCGGGGAGCTGTTTTTT | CASSFAGTGELFF
many | TRBJ2-3 | TRBV27 | TRBD1 | TGTGCCAGCAGTTTATCGGGACAGGGACCCCTCACAGATACGCAGTATTTT | CASSLSGQGPLTDTQYF
many | TRBJ2-5 | TRBV2 | TRBD2 | TGTGCCAGCAGCCCGGGACTAGGTCTTCGAGAGACCCAGTACTTC | CASSPGLGLRETQYF
many | TRBJ2-6 | TRBV14 | NA | TGTGCCAGCGCAGGGGCTGGGGCCAACGTCCTGACTTTC | CASAGAGANVLTF
many | TRBJ1-1 | TRBV27 | NA | TGTGCCAGCAGTTTCGGGATGAACACTGAAGCTTTCTTT | CASSFGMNTEAFF
few | TRBJ1-1 | TRBV12-3/TRBV12-4 | NA | TGTGCCAGCAGCCAAACAGGGACCACTGAAGCTTTCTTT | CASSQTGTTEAFF
many | TRBJ2-1 | TRBV5-4 | NA | TGTGCCAGCAGCTCGGAGGAAGGGTTCTACAATGAGCAGTTCTTC | CASSSEEGFYNEQFF
few | TRBJ1-5 | TRBV19 | NA | TGTGCCAGTCTTCCCCGAAGCAATCAGCCCCAGCATTTT | CASLPRSNQPQHF
many | TRBJ2-7 | TRBV12-3/TRBV12-4 | NA | TGTGCCAGCAGTGAAAGAAGCGCCTACGAGCAGTACTTC | CASSERSAYEQYF
many | TRBJ2-7 | TRBV27 | TRBD2 | TGTGCCAGCAGTCGCAGCGGACTAGCGGGAGGTCCGCTGTTCCACGAGCAGTACTTC | CASSRSGLAGGPLFHEQYF
many | TRBJ2-7 | TRBV4-2 | TRBD1 | TGTGCCAGCAGCCGAAGATGGGGACAGACCTACGAGCAGTACTTC | CASSRRWGQTYEQYF
many | TRBJ1-4 | TRBV11-2 | TRBD1 | TGTGCCAGCACCCGGACAGGGGGAGCTAATGAAAAACTGTTTTTT | CASTRTGGANEKLFF
NA | TRBJ2-3 | TRBV20-1 | TRBD2 | TGCAGTGCTAGAGATCGGGGTAGCGGGAGACCAGATACGCAGTATTTT | CSARDRGSGRPDTQYF
NA | TRBJ2-5 | TRBV25-1 | TRBD2 | TGTGCCAGCAGTGAAGCGGGAGGGGGTAAGACCCAGTACTTC | CASSEAGGGKTQYF
many | TRBJ1-2 | TRBV19 | TRBD1 | TGTGCCAGTAGTATGCCCGGACAGGGCAGTGGCTACACCTTC | CASSMPGQGSGYTF
many | TRBJ2-7 | TRBV10-2 | NA | TGCGCCAGCGTCGGGACGCTGACCTACGAGCAGTACTTC | CASVGTLTYEQYF
few | TRBJ2-3 | TRBV20-1 | NA | TGCAGTGCTGCCTACAGGGTCTCTAGTACAGATACGCAGTATTTT | CSAAYRVSSTDTQYF